One and the same sample provided the 16 T cell receptor beta chains below, sequenced in a study of CD8 T cells in Susac syndrome. It was with random hexamers that roughly 0.45 to 1 ug RNA was reverse transcribed. TCRdb redid the calling of the immunoSEQ multiplex PCR reads with MiXCR, one entry per CDR3 protein. The sample lists 150,000 to 200,000 distinct CDR3 sequences, more than 90% occurring once. The sample was CD4+ T cells from PBMCs. All receptors derive from a human donor with multiple sclerosis.

The V gene is TRBV20-1, the J gene TRBJ2-7, with D unresolved. Between the trimmed V and J ends, which lost 1 base and 6 bases, there was a span of 16 bases. The CDR3 is made up of 14 amino acids. CDR1 is DFQATT, CDR2 SNEGSKA, per germline (reference sequence). The chain's CDR3 is CSARAGPYFLEQYF. CDR3 DNA sequence: TGCAGTGCTAGAGCGGGTCCGTATTTTCTCGAGCAGTACTTC.

This chain uses TRBV7-2 with TRBJ1-1; tentatively, D is TRBD1 (6 bases). The length of the CDR3 is 15 residues. Looked up from germline, CDR1 is SGHTA and CDR2 is FQGNSA. Trimming took off 1 base at V and 4 bases at J, with 13 bases between the two ends. CDR3 bases: TGTGCCAGCAGCTTAGTAGGACAGAGACGCACTGAAGCTTTCTTT. It codes for CASSLVGQRRTEAFF.

The chain carries TRBV5-4 and TRBJ2-7; tentatively, D is TRBD1 or TRBD2 (5 bases each). The CDR3 is 15 amino acids. The V end was cut by 4 bases, the J end by 2 bases, with 16 bases between. Germline V lookup: CDR1 SGHNT, CDR2 YYREEE (reference sequence). CDR3 residues: CASSPFGAHTYEQYF. The CDR3 bases are TGTGCCAGCAGCCCGTTCGGGGCACATACCTACGAGCAGTACTTC. The variable domain in full, completed from reference TRBV5-4 and TRBJ2-7, reads ETGVTQSPTHLIKTRGQQVTLRCSSQSGHNTVSWYQQALGQGPQFIFQYYREEENGRGNFPPRFSGLQFPNYSSELNVNALELDDSALYLCASSPFGAHTYEQYFGPGTRLTVT.

This sequence joins TRBV6-1 and TRBJ2-3; 7 bases are a match to TRBD2. Trimming cost V 5 bases and J 1 base; bases outside gene matches: 15. CDR3 length: 18 residues. CDR1 and CDR2 (germline): MNHNS, SASEGT. CDR3 loop: CASSLSSGYAPGTDTQYF. The CDR3 DNA follows: TGTGCCAGCAGTCTCTCTAGCGGATACGCCCCTGGCACAGATACGCAGTATTTT.

This sequence joins TRBV28 and TRBJ1-1; no definite D call. The V gene's germline CDR1 is MDHEN and CDR2 SYDVKM. Trimming took 6 bases from V and 0 from J, leaving 5 bases between them. This CDR3 comprises 12 residues. CDR3 nucleotides: TGTGCCAGCAGATTAATGAACACTGAAGCTTTCTTT. Amino acids: CASRLMNTEAFF.

The V call is TRBV7-9, the J call TRBJ1-5; D not certain. The germline V gene has CDR1 SEHNR and CDR2 FQNEAQ (reference sequence). V lost 10 bases, J lost 6 bases, and 16 bases lay in between. The CDR3 runs 13 residues. The CDR3 spells CATSRSLSQPQHF. The CDR3 nucleotides are TGTGCCACCAGTAGGAGTTTATCTCAGCCCCAGCATTTT.

The gene calls are TRBV15 and TRBJ2-7; D is unresolved. The V end was cut by 0 bases, the J end by 0 bases, with 3 bases between. There are 13 residues in the CDR3. CDR1 is LNHNV, CDR2 YYDKDF, per germline (reference sequence). The DNA of the CDR3 is TGTGCCACCAGCAGAGATAGCTCCTACGAGCAGTACTTC. Protein product: CATSRDSSYEQYF.

The rearrangement joins TRBV5-1 to TRBJ1-4; 10 bases agree with TRBD1. This CDR3 comprises 15 residues. With 3 bases clipped from V and 5 bases from J, the junction kept 4 bases outside the gene matches. Germline CDR1 and CDR2: SGHRS and YFSETQ. The CDR3 nucleotides read TGCGCCAGCAGCTGGGGGACAGGGGAAAATGAAAAACTGTTTTTT. Translation gives CASSWGTGENEKLFF.

V usage is TRBV27 and J usage is TRBJ1-2, with unresolved D. Trimming stripped 7 bases from V and 4 bases from J, with 10 bases between. Germline CDR1 and CDR2: MNHEY and SMNVEV (reference sequence). CDR3 length: 12 residues. For the CDR3, the DNA is TGTGCCAGCATTGCTCCGGGCTATGGCTACACCTTC. It specifies CASIAPGYGYTF.

The gene calls are TRBV7-9 and TRBJ2-3, with D unresolved. Trimming removed 4 bases from V and 4 bases from J, with 3 bases in between. The CDR3 is 11 amino acids. Germline lookup yields CDR1 SEHNR and CDR2 FQNEAQ (reference sequence). Written as DNA, the CDR3 is TGTGCCAGCAGCTACCCAGATACGCAGTATTTT. The encoded protein is CASSYPDTQYF.

The CDR3, as DNA: TGTGCCAGCAGCTTCGGAGACAGCCCAAATCAGCCCCAGCATTTT. It codes for CASSFGDSPNQPQHF. V and J are TRBV7-9 and TRBJ1-5, with D possibly being TRBD1 (5 bases). V was pared by 3 bases and J by 4 bases, with 13 bases between. Germline V gene lookup returns CDR1 SEHNR and CDR2 FQNEAQ (reference sequence). The CDR3 is made up of 15 amino acids.

This chain links TRBV30 with TRBJ2-1, with D tentatively TRBD1 (7 bases). Germline CDR1 is GTSNPN and CDR2 is SVGIG (reference sequence). V was clipped by 0 bases and J by 8 bases, with 11 bases between them. This CDR3 is 13 amino acids long. The CDR3: CAWSVLRGDEQFF. The CDR3, as DNA: TGTGCCTGGAGTGTACTCAGGGGGGATGAGCAGTTCTTC.

CDR3 sequence reads: CATSEPGQGLNEQFF. The CDR3 region has the DNA TGTGCCACCAGTGAACCGGGACAGGGTCTCAATGAGCAGTTCTTC. The rearrangement uses TRBV24-1 and TRBJ2-1; 9 nucleotides align to TRBD1. Per germline, CDR1 KGHDR and CDR2 SFDVKD. The CDR3 totals 15 residues. The trim removed 4 bases at V and 6 bases at J, leaving 6 bases unmatched.

This chain uses TRBV9 with TRBJ2-1; either TRBD1 or TRBD2 may supply D (5 bases each). V lost 3 bases and J lost 10, with 17 bases in between. This CDR3 spans 14 amino acids. Germline CDR1 SGDLS, CDR2 YYNGEE. The CDR3 DNA reads TGTGCCAGCAGCGAATCCGGGACCCTCGGCGAGCAGTTCTTC. Amino acids: CASSESGTLGEQFF.

J is TRBJ1-2 and V is TRBV14; D not certain. This CDR3 comprises 13 residues. V lost 6 bases to trimming and J lost 4 bases, with 12 bases between them. Germline V gene sequence: CDR1 SGHDN, CDR2 FVKESK. Here the CDR3 reads CASSPDLSYGYTF. The CDR3 DNA is TGTGCCAGCAGTCCGGACTTAAGCTATGGCTACACCTTC.

The V and J genes are TRBV30 and TRBJ2-7; D call uncertain. V was clipped by 1 base and J by 0 bases, with 10 bases between them. This CDR3 is built from 14 residues. Germline loops: CDR1 GTSNPN, CDR2 SVGIG (reference sequence). The CDR3 loop reads CAWSAARISYEQYF. The CDR3 nucleotides are TGTGCCTGGAGTGCGGCCAGAATCTCCTACGAGCAGTACTTC.